This T cell receptor (beta chain) was identified during a study of cytomegalovirus exposure and HLA in healthy donors. PCR was performed using 60 Vbeta and 13 Jbeta primers. The assay was immunoSEQ multiplex PCR, and TCRdb's table has in-frame clones only and misses some. The sample consists of around 120,000 clones, approximately 80% of them appearing once. The CDR3 is made up of 14 amino acids. Germline V gene sequence: CDR1 KGHSH, CDR2 LQKENI. Trimming took 1 base from V and 5 from J, leaving 9 bases between them. Source material: PBMCs. The chain is built from TRBV18 and TRBJ2-1; tentative D call: TRBD1 (6 bases). The sequence was collected from a male donor in good health and CMV-seropositive. The CDR3 DNA is TGTGCCAGCTCACCACGGGACACCGACAATGAGCAGTTCTTC. Its translation: CASSPRDTDNEQFF. Full variable domain (remainder filled in from reference TRBV18 and TRBJ2-1): NAGVMQNPRHLVRRRGQEARLRCSPMKGHSHVYWYRQLPEEGLKFMVYLQKENIIDESGMPKERFSAEFPKEGPSILRIQQVVRGDSAAYFCASSPRDTDNEQFFGPGTRLTVL.